This passage covers 29 T cell receptor beta chains from one sample sequenced in a study of blood T cell repertoires in COVID-19. The assay was immunoSEQ multiplex PCR, and TCRdb's table has in-frame clones only and misses some. The sample has some 30,000 clones, roughly 90% seen once. Sequencing input: peripheral blood. Receptor source: a human donor in a cohort sampled during active COVID-19.

The chain links TRBV7-9 to TRBJ1-3, with 9 bases matching TRBD1. The CDR3 extends over 16 amino acids. V trimming: 3 bases; J trimming: 0 bases; junction bases outside the gene matches: 3. Germline lookup yields CDR1 SEHNR and CDR2 FQNEAQ (reference sequence). CDR3 sequence (DNA): TGTGCCAGCAGCTTCGGGACAGGGATCTCTGGAAACACCATATATTTT. It is translated as CASSFGTGISGNTIYF.

The genes are TRBV21-1 and TRBJ2-7; TRBD1 reflects the table's D call only, with no check against the DNA. TRBV21-1 has pseudogene status. The CDR3 runs 16 residues. The CDR3 region is CASSKGPGTGPHEQYF. CDR3 DNA: TGTGCCAGCAGCAAAGGCCCAGGGACAGGGCCCCACGAGCAGTACTTC.

V gene TRBV30 combines with J gene TRBJ1-3, with D perhaps TRBD1 (5 bases). Germline-derived CDR1 and CDR2 are GTSNPN and SVGIG (reference sequence). The CDR3 is 14 amino acids. Trimming cost V 3 bases and J 1 base, with 10 bases left between them. CDR3 amino acids: CAWRAPGSGNTIYF. In DNA, the CDR3 is TGTGCCTGGAGGGCCCCAGGGTCTGGAAACACCATATATTTT.

V usage is TRBV11-1 and J usage is TRBJ2-7; 8 nucleotides match TRBD1. The CDR3 contains 11 residues. The germline V gene encodes CDR1 SGHAT and CDR2 FQDESV (reference sequence). The V and J ends lost 5 bases and 7 bases, in that order; junction bases with no gene match: 1. CDR3 residues: CASSRQGEQYF. Here the CDR3 DNA reads TGTGCCAGCAGCAGACAGGGGGAGCAGTACTTC.

This rearrangement joins TRBV27 to TRBJ1-1; 7 positions agree with TRBD1. The CDR3 covers 16 residues. With V trimmed by 4 bases and J by 4 bases, 12 bases remained unmatched. Germline V gene sequence: CDR1 MNHEY, CDR2 SMNVEV (reference sequence). The CDR3 sequence is CASSSVVGRGTTEAFF. CDR3 coding DNA: TGTGCCAGCAGTTCTGTTGTGGGCAGGGGGACCACTGAAGCTTTCTTT.

The chain has TRBV25-1 and TRBJ1-2; 8 bases map to TRBD1. Germline V gives CDR1 MGHDK, CDR2 SYGVNS. The CDR3 is 12 residues long. V lost 7 bases, J lost 8 bases, and 6 bases stayed unmatched. DNA of the CDR3: TGTGCCAGCATGGACAGGGCGGGGGGCTACACCTTC. Translating it yields CASMDRAGGYTF.

This rearrangement joins TRBV6-5 to TRBJ2-5; 9 bases map to TRBD2. Germline-derived CDR1 and CDR2 are MNHEY and SVGAGI. This CDR3 is built from 14 residues. Trimming cost V 6 bases and J 5 bases; bases outside gene matches: 7. The CDR3 loop reads CASRMAGGVETQYF. Written as DNA, the CDR3 is TGTGCCAGCAGGATGGCGGGGGGGGTGGAGACCCAGTACTTC.

The V gene is TRBV24-1, the J gene TRBJ2-7; a possible D gene is TRBD1 (6 bases). Trimming removed 3 bases at V and 0 bases at J, with 20 bases between. Germline CDR1 reads KGHDR; CDR2 reads SFDVKD. The CDR3 runs to 18 residues. CDR3 DNA: TGTGCCACCAGTGATCGACAGGCTGACAGAAGGAGCTCCTACGAGCAGTACTTC. Translating it yields CATSDRQADRRSSYEQYF.

The chain carries TRBV30 and TRBJ2-3; D possibly corresponds to TRBD1 (6 bases). The germline CDR1 and CDR2 sequences are GTSNPN and SVGIG (reference sequence). V was clipped by 2 bases and J by 7 bases, with 13 bases between them. The CDR3 spans 13 residues. The CDR3 is CAWSSQDSYTQYF. The CDR3 coding sequence is TGTGCCTGGAGTTCCCAGGACAGTTATACGCAGTATTTT.

This chain joins TRBV6-7 and TRBJ2-2, with 11 bases identical to TRBD2. TRBV6-7 is annotated as an ORF whose role is uncertain. The CDR3 extends over 19 amino acids. V was clipped by 0 bases and J by 7 bases; unmatched bases: 13. DNA for the CDR3: TGTGCCAGCAGTTACTCACCCCATTTAGCGGGGGGGCATGGCGGGGAGCTGTTTTTT. Protein sequence: CASSYSPHLAGGHGGELFF.

V usage is TRBV11-2 and J usage is TRBJ1-2; tentatively, D is TRBD1 (6 bases). The CDR3 is made up of 14 amino acids. V was shortened by 4 bases and J by 8 bases, with 17 bases between the two germline ends. Germline loops: CDR1 SGHAT, CDR2 FQNNGV. The CDR3 coding sequence is TGTGCCAGCAGCTCCCTGGACAGTCCGGGGGGCTACACCTTC. Translated, it gives CASSSLDSPGGYTF.

The chain links TRBV5-1 to TRBJ2-3, with TRBD2 identical over 7 bases. There are 16 residues in the CDR3. CDR1 and CDR2 (germline): SGHRS, YFSETQ. The V and J ends lost 0 bases and 7 bases, in that order; junction bases with no gene match: 11. The CDR3 is CASSLAGPGGKNTQYF. CDR3 nucleotide sequence: TGCGCCAGCAGCTTGGCCGGGCCGGGGGGAAAAAATACGCAGTATTTT.

This chain joins TRBV19 and TRBJ1-5; D is perhaps TRBD1 (5 bases). Trimming removed 1 base at V and 2 bases at J, with 12 bases between. Germline V lookup: CDR1 LNHDA, CDR2 SQIVND (reference sequence). The CDR3 runs to 16 residues. CDR3: CASSIGLGAGNQPQHF. CDR3 nucleotide sequence: TGTGCCAGTAGTATAGGGCTAGGGGCTGGCAATCAGCCCCAGCATTTT.

This chain joins TRBV4-3 and TRBJ1-1; D gene ambiguous. The CDR3 loop spans 15 amino acids. The V and J ends lost 4 bases and 5 bases respectively, with 17 bases between them. In germline, CDR1 is LGHNA, CDR2 YSLEER. CDR3 sequence: CASSPGGGRETEAFF. The CDR3 DNA sequence: TGCGCCAGCAGCCCTGGTGGAGGCCGGGAGACTGAAGCTTTCTTT.

The rearrangement uses TRBV6-1 and TRBJ2-3; D might be TRBD2 (5 bases). Trimming removed 5 bases at V and 8 bases at J, with 17 bases between. The CDR3 has 14 residues. Germline assignment: CDR1 MNHNS and CDR2 SASEGT. This CDR3 is CASSPDSLSGTQYF. The CDR3 DNA reads as TGTGCCAGCAGTCCGGACTCTCTCTCGGGTACGCAGTATTTT.

This clone was counted only a few times. The chain joins TRBV6-6 to TRBJ2-7; TRBD1 aligns across 9 bases. Trimming removed 5 bases from V and 4 bases from J; junction bases left unmatched: 12. CDR1 and CDR2 (germline): MNHNY, SVGAGI (reference sequence). This CDR3 spans 16 amino acids. This CDR3 reads CASSRPPGQGAYEQYF. CDR3 nucleotides: TGTGCCAGCAGTAGACCACCGGGACAGGGTGCGTACGAGCAGTACTTC.

The chain employs TRBV19 and TRBJ1-1, with 7 bases aligning to TRBD1. The CDR3 is 13 residues long. The J segment lost 4 bases and the V segment lost 5 bases, leaving 4 bases of the junction unmatched. Germline V gives CDR1 LNHDA, CDR2 SQIVND (reference sequence). The CDR3 is CASSEGARTEAFF. CDR3 bases: TGTGCCAGTAGTGAGGGGGCACGCACTGAAGCTTTCTTT. Full variable domain (outside the CDR3, taken from reference TRBV19 and TRBJ1-1): DGGITQSPKYLFRKEGQNVTLSCEQNLNHDAMYWYRQDPGQGLRLIYYSQIVNDFQKGDIAEGYSVSREKKESFPLTVTSAQKNPTAFYLCASSEGARTEAFFGQGTRLTVV.

In regard to this clone: Other DNA sequences in the same sample also yield this CDR3. The chain combines TRBV3-1 (or the pseudogene TRBV3-2) with TRBJ1-6, with D possibly TRBD1 on 6 matching bases. Per germline, CDR1 LGHDT and CDR2 YNNKEL (reference sequence). V was clipped by 6 bases and J by 7 bases, with 13 bases between them. CDR3 length equals 14 residues. CDR3 sequence: CASSQQGGNSPLHF. The DNA of the CDR3 is TGTGCCAGCAGTCAACAGGGTGGGAATTCACCCCTCCACTTT.

This chain joins TRBV7-2 and TRBJ2-4, with D possibly matching TRBD2 (5 bases). The germline gives CDR1 SGHTA, CDR2 FQGNSA. Deletions cut 2 bases from V and 6 bases from J, with 8 bases between. This CDR3 spans 13 amino acids. The CDR3 coding sequence is TGTGCCAGCAGCTTATTTGGGAGAAACATTCAGTACTTC. As protein: CASSLFGRNIQYF.

The gene calls are TRBV9 and TRBJ1-1; the D gene is possibly TRBD1 (5 bases). Germline CDR1 reads SGDLS; CDR2 reads YYNGEE. V lost 4 bases and J lost 4, with 17 bases in between. This CDR3 is built from 15 residues. CDR3 coding DNA: TGTGCCAGCAGCTCAGAGGGCCGGGGGAGCACTGAAGCTTTCTTT. This translates into CASSSEGRGSTEAFF.

This rearrangement joins TRBV7-8 to TRBJ2-1; D call uncertain. Germline CDR1 and CDR2: SGHVS and FQNEAQ. The CDR3 runs 15 residues. V shed 1 base and J shed 4 bases, with 11 bases lying between them. The CDR3, as DNA: TGTGCCAGCAGCTTAGATGCAGGTAATTACAATGAGCAGTTCTTC. Its protein is CASSLDAGNYNEQFF.

This rearrangement joins TRBV9 to TRBJ2-5; 8 bases are shared with TRBD2. Per germline, CDR1 SGDLS and CDR2 YYNGEE. CDR3 length: 17 amino acids. V shed 0 bases and J 5 bases; nucleotides not matched to a gene: 12. CDR3 sequence (DNA): TGTGCCAGCAGCGTAGCTGCGGCGGGGGGACCCAGGGAGACCCAGTACTTC. Amino acids: CASSVAAAGGPRETQYF.

The chain joins TRBV7-9 to TRBJ1-3, with unresolved D. CDR3 length: 14 amino acids. Germline V CDR1 and CDR2: SEHNR, FQNEAQ (reference sequence). Trimming removed 3 bases from V and 1 base from J, with 7 bases in between. In nucleotides, the CDR3 is TGTGCCAGCAGCTTCACGACATCTGGAAACACCATATATTTT. Amino acid sequence: CASSFTTSGNTIYF.

The CDR3 here is CASSPGQGMGYEQYF. The DNA of the CDR3 is TGTGCCAGCTCACCAGGACAGGGGATGGGCTACGAGCAGTACTTC. This chain connects TRBV18 to TRBJ2-7; 9 positions match TRBD1. Germline loops: CDR1 KGHSH, CDR2 LQKENI. The ends lost 2 bases at V and 3 bases at J; junction bases unmatched: 5. This CDR3 is built from 15 residues. Based on the CDR3 plus reference TRBV18 and TRBJ2-7, the full variable domain is NAGVMQNPRHLVRRRGQEARLRCSPMKGHSHVYWYRQLPEEGLKFMVYLQKENIIDESGMPKERFSAEFPKEGPSILRIQQVVRGDSAAYFCASSPGQGMGYEQYFGPGTRLTVT.

The rearrangement uses TRBV5-1 and TRBJ2-2; possibly TRBD2 for D (6 bases). Between the trimmed V and J ends, which lost 5 bases and 1 base, there was a span of 12 bases. CDR1 is SGHRS and CDR2 is YFSETQ in the germline V gene. This CDR3 comprises 15 residues. The CDR3 protein is CASSRDSLNTGELFF. The CDR3 DNA reads TGCGCCAGCAGTCGGGACTCGTTGAACACCGGGGAGCTGTTTTTT.

By share, this clone counts as medium-sized. The rearrangement uses TRBV9 and TRBJ2-2; D might be TRBD1 (5 bases). Trimming removed 0 bases at V and 4 bases at J, with 10 bases between. Germline-derived CDR1 and CDR2 are SGDLS and YYNGEE. CDR3 size: 15 residues. DNA of the CDR3: TGTGCCAGCAGCGTAGAGGGGTACCGCACCGGGGAGCTGTTTTTT. Translation gives CASSVEGYRTGELFF.

V is TRBV19 and J is TRBJ1-2; 7 nucleotides line up with TRBD1. V lost 9 bases and J lost 8; bases outside the gene matches: 12. The germline CDR1 and CDR2 sequences are LNHDA and SQIVND (reference sequence). The CDR3 spans 13 residues. In DNA form, the CDR3 reads TGTGCCAGCCGCGGACAGGACCTTTTCGGCTACACCTTC. Translating gives CASRGQDLFGYTF.

The chain employs TRBV14 and TRBJ2-3; D may be TRBD2 (5 bases). Germline V lookup: CDR1 SGHDN, CDR2 FVKESK. The ends were cut back, 0 bases at V and 0 bases at J, with 10 bases in the middle. The CDR3 loop spans 16 amino acids. CDR3: CASSQEVRDSTDTQYF. DNA for the CDR3: TGTGCCAGCAGCCAAGAAGTGAGGGATAGCACAGATACGCAGTATTTT. The complete variable domain, with remaining parts taken from reference TRBV14 and TRBJ2-3, reads EAGVTQFPSHSVIEKGQTVTLRCDPISGHDNLYWYRRVMGKEIKFLLHFVKESKQDESGMPNNRFLAERTGGTYSTLKVQPAELEDSGVYFCASSQEVRDSTDTQYFGPGTRLTVL.

As DNA, the CDR3 is TGTGCCAGCAGTCGTGGGACTAGCGGAGGCCAAGAGACCCAGTACTTC. Protein: CASSRGTSGGQETQYF. V usage is TRBV7-2 and J usage is TRBJ2-5, with 11 bases fitting TRBD2. The junction had 7 bases not matched to a gene; V was cut back by 6 bases and J by 1 base. The CDR3 runs 16 residues. Germline V lookup: CDR1 SGHTA, CDR2 FQGNSA.